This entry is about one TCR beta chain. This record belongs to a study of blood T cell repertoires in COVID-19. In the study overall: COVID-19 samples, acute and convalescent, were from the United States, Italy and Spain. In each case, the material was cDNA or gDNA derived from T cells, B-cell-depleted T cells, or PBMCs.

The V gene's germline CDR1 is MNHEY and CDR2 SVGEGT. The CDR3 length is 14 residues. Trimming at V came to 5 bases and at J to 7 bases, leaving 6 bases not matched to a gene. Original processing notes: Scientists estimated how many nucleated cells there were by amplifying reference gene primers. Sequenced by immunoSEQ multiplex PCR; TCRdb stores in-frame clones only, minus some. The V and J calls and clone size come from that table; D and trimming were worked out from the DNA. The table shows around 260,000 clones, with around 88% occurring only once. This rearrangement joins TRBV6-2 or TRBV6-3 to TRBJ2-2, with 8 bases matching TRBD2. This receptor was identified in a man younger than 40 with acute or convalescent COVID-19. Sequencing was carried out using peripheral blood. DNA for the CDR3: TGTGCCAGCAGTCAGACGGGAGGGGGCGGGGAGCTGTTTTTT. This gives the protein CASSQTGGGGELFF.